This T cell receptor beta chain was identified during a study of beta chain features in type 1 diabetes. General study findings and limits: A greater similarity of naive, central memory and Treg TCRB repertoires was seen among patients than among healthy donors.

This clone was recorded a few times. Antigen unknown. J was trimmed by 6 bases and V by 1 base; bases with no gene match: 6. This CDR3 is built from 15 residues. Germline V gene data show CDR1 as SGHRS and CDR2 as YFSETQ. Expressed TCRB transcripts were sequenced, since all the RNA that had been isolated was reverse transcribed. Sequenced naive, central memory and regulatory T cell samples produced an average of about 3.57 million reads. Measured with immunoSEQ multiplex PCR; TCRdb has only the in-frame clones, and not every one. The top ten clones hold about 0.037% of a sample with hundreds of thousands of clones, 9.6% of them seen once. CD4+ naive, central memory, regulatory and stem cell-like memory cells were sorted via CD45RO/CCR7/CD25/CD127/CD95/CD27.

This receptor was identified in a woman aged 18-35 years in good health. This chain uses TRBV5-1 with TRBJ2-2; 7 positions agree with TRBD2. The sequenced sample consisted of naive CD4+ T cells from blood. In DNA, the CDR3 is TGCGCCAGCAGCTTGATCGGGAGCGGGGCCGGGGAGCTGTTTTTT. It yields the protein CASSLIGSGAGELFF. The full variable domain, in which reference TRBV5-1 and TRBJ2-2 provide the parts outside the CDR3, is KAGVTQTPRYLIKTRGQQVTLSCSPISGHRSVSWYQQTPGQGLQFLFEYFSETQRNKGNFPGRFSGRQFSNSRSEMNVSTLELGDSALYLCASSLIGSGAGELFFGEGSRLTVL.